This is a list of T cell receptor beta chains from one sample in a study of Ad26.COV2.S vaccination and SARS-CoV-2 variants. Method: immunoSEQ multiplex PCR; TCRdb's copy keeps in-frame clones and lacks some. The data show 250,000 to 300,000 clones, about 87% seen once. Source: peripheral blood, taken in a trial of Ad26.COV2.S vaccine versus placebo. These receptors all come from a person aged 18-65 years who received the Ad26.COV2.S COVID-19 vaccine or a placebo. CDR3s leave out the opening cysteine and the closing phenylalanine or tryptophan. Fields, in order: CDR3 protein, CDR3 length, V gene, J gene.

CDR3: ASSSNRGADYGYT; length: 13; V: TRBV27; J: TRBJ1-2
CDR3: ASRLTSLSGELF; length: 12; V: TRBV6-5; J: TRBJ2-2
CDR3: ASRYRGSTDTQY; length: 12; V: TRBV5-1; J: TRBJ2-3
CDR3: ASSWTSGTDTQY; length: 12; V: TRBV7-9; J: TRBJ2-3
CDR3: AWGQSGGGYT; length: 10; V: TRBV30; J: TRBJ1-2
CDR3: ASSIDRGTAGELF; length: 13; V: TRBV19; J: TRBJ2-2
CDR3: ASSPQSGELF; length: 10; V: TRBV9; J: TRBJ2-2
CDR3: ASSLLGGSTDTQY; length: 13; V: TRBV5-5; J: TRBJ2-3
CDR3: ASSLRRELGNEQF; length: 13; V: TRBV5-1; J: TRBJ2-1
CDR3: ASSGGQGSLYEQY; length: 13; V: TRBV7-9; J: TRBJ2-7
CDR3: ASSFSGANVLT; length: 11; V: TRBV27; J: TRBJ2-6
CDR3: ASSVASSTDTQY; length: 12; V: TRBV9; J: TRBJ2-3
CDR3: ASSLSSASTDTQY; length: 13; V: TRBV7-7; J: TRBJ2-3
CDR3: ASRLTGQGGTGELF; length: 14; V: TRBV19; J: TRBJ2-2
CDR3: ASSQWGQSTDTQY; length: 13; V: TRBV4-1; J: TRBJ2-3
CDR3: ASSFRRTSGKYNEQF; length: 15; V: TRBV7-8; J: TRBJ2-1
CDR3: ASSRDRELNTEAF; length: 13; V: TRBV18; J: TRBJ1-1
CDR3: ATSRDRGDDGYT; length: 12; V: TRBV15; J: TRBJ1-2